A selection of T cell receptor beta chains follows, all from one sample in a study of blood T cell repertoires in COVID-19. Libraries were prepared by immunoSEQ multiplex PCR; TCRdb keeps only in-frame clonotypes and omits some of them. The table shows 130,000 to 150,000 clones, with 85% to 90% occurring only once. The sequencing input was peripheral blood. These receptors were taken from a man aged 50 to 60 with active or convalescent COVID-19. Both conserved end residues are part of each CDR3. Each record gives: J gene, clone size, D gene, V gene, CDR3 protein, CDR3 DNA. A D gene is named only where the DNA matches it firmly. Size tells how often a clone was seen (once, few, many) or the class of an expanded clone, and some rows leave it out.

TRBJ2-2 | NA | NA | TRBV28 | CASSLVSGARDTGELFF | TGTGCCAGCAGTTTAGTGTCGGGAGCTAGGGACACCGGGGAGCTGTTTTTT
TRBJ2-3 | NA | TRBD2 | TRBV7-9 | CASSRTSGVTDTQYF | TGTGCCAGCAGCCGGACTAGCGGGGTCACAGATACGCAGTATTTT
TRBJ1-5 | NA | NA | TRBV12-3/TRBV12-4 | CASRQGNQPQHF | TGTGCCAGCAGGCAGGGGAATCAGCCCCAGCATTTT
TRBJ1-1 | NA | TRBD1 | TRBV7-6 | CASSSRDRNTEAFF | TGTGCCAGCAGCTCCCGGGACAGAAACACTGAAGCTTTCTTT
TRBJ1-4 | once | NA | TRBV30 | CAWSASRTQKLFF | TGTGCCTGGAGTGCCTCACGTACTCAAAAACTGTTTTTT
TRBJ1-1 | once | NA | TRBV21-1 | CASGAGGGNTEAFF | TGTGCCAGCGGGGCAGGGGGCGGCAACACTGAAGCTTTCTTT
TRBJ2-2 | NA | NA | TRBV2 | CASSELANTGELFF | TGTGCCAGCAGTGAACTTGCGAACACCGGGGAGCTGTTTTTT
TRBJ1-4 | NA | TRBD1 | TRBV9 | CASSGTGDEKLFF | TGTGCCAGTTCCGGGACAGGGGATGAAAAACTGTTTTTT
TRBJ2-7 | few | TRBD2 | TRBV6-5 | CASSSYSGRMGYEQYF | TGTGCCAGCAGTTCTTATAGCGGGAGAATGGGTTACGAGCAGTACTTC
TRBJ1-2 | NA | NA | TRBV7-2 | CASSSDSGGNYGYTF | TGTGCCAGCAGCTCGGACTCCGGGGGGAACTATGGCTACACCTTC
TRBJ2-1 | NA | NA | TRBV7-2 | CASSLKASSYNEQFF | TGTGCCAGCAGCTTAAAGGCTAGCTCCTACAATGAGCAGTTCTTC
TRBJ2-5 | NA | TRBD1 | TRBV18 | CASSPNARGRGGQETQYF | TGTGCCAGCTCACCAAACGCCAGGGGGCGAGGAGGGCAAGAGACCCAGTACTTC
TRBJ1-6 | NA | TRBD1 | TRBV19 | CASSPTGTNSPLHF | TGTGCCAGTAGTCCGACAGGGACTAATTCACCCCTCCACTTT
TRBJ2-7 | NA | NA | TRBV4-3 | CASSQGAYYEQYF | TGCGCCAGCAGCCAAGGGGCCTACTACGAGCAGTACTTC
TRBJ2-1 | NA | TRBD2 | TRBV7-3 | CASSLASGLLGEQFF | TGTGCCAGCAGCTTGGCTAGCGGGCTGCTCGGTGAGCAGTTCTTC
TRBJ2-7 | NA | NA | TRBV12-3/TRBV12-4 | CASSQGGTYEQYF | TGTGCCAGCAGCCAGGGGGGTACCTACGAGCAGTACTTC
TRBJ2-2 | NA | TRBD1 | TRBV18 | CATRDRDPNTGELFF | TGTGCCACCCGGGACAGGGATCCGAACACCGGGGAGCTGTTTTTT
TRBJ2-7 | once | TRBD2 | TRBV28 | CASSLGSGGNEQYF | TGTGCCAGCAGTTTAGGGTCGGGAGGTAACGAGCAGTACTTC
TRBJ1-4 | NA | NA | TRBV27 | CASSFFGTENEKLFF | TGTGCCAGCAGTTTCTTCGGGACTGAAAATGAAAAACTGTTTTTT
TRBJ2-1 | NA | TRBD2 | TRBV5-1 | CASSSGLASPYNEQFF | TGCGCCAGCAGCTCCGGACTAGCGTCACCCTACAATGAGCAGTTCTTC
TRBJ2-2 | NA | NA | TRBV27 | CASSLGTLNTGELFF | TGTGCCAGCAGTTTGGGGACTCTTAACACCGGGGAGCTGTTTTTT
TRBJ2-2 | NA | TRBD1 | TRBV4-2 | CASSQDGTGGTGELFF | TGTGCCAGCAGCCAAGATGGGACAGGGGGCACCGGGGAGCTGTTTTTT
TRBJ1-3 | once | NA | TRBV6-5 | CASKRGNTIYF | TGTGCCAGCAAGCGGGGAAACACCATATATTTT
TRBJ2-7 | NA | TRBD2 | TRBV6-5 | CASSWGGRYEQYF | TGTGCCAGCAGTTGGGGAGGGAGATACGAGCAGTACTTC
TRBJ1-1 | few | NA | TRBV6-1 | CASSDRTGSWGTEAFF | TGTGCCAGCAGTGATCGAACAGGGTCCTGGGGCACTGAAGCTTTCTTT
TRBJ1-4 | NA | TRBD1 | TRBV6-2/TRBV6-3 | CASSPDRGRANEKLFF | TGTGCCAGCAGCCCGGACAGGGGGCGAGCTAATGAAAAACTGTTTTTT
TRBJ2-6 | NA | TRBD1 | TRBV6-6 | CASWDSSGANVLTF | TGTGCCAGCTGGGACAGCTCTGGGGCCAACGTCCTGACTTTC
TRBJ1-5 | NA | TRBD1 | TRBV6-5 | CASSSTGNNQPQHF | TGTGCCAGCAGTTCGACAGGGAATAATCAGCCCCAGCATTTT
TRBJ1-2 | NA | NA | TRBV6-5 | CASSTGRNYGYTF | TGTGCCAGCAGTACCGGGAGGAACTATGGCTACACCTTC
TRBJ1-1 | NA | TRBD1 | TRBV18 | CASTGQVNTEAFF | TGTGCCAGCACCGGACAGGTGAACACTGAAGCTTTCTTT
TRBJ1-4 | NA | NA | TRBV27 | CASSVQGSEKLFF | TGTGCCAGCAGTGTCCAGGGGAGTGAAAAACTGTTTTTT
TRBJ2-2 | NA | NA | TRBV19 | CASKPEGSGELFF | TGTGCCAGTAAACCAGAGGGATCCGGGGAGCTGTTTTTT
TRBJ1-2 | NA | NA | TRBV7-9 | CASSSTGDLYGYTF | TGTGCCAGCAGCTCCACAGGAGACCTTTATGGCTACACCTTC
TRBJ2-5 | NA | NA | TRBV10-2 | CASSITARETQYF | TGCGCCAGCAGTATCACAGCCCGTGAGACCCAGTACTTC
TRBJ2-1 | NA | NA | TRBV7-9 | CASSPKQGYNEQFF | TGTGCCAGCAGCCCAAAACAGGGCTACAATGAGCAGTTCTTC
TRBJ1-1 | NA | TRBD1 | TRBV18 | CASSPRSGGNTEAFF | TGTGCCAGCTCACCGAGGTCAGGGGGGAACACTGAAGCTTTCTTT
TRBJ2-5 | NA | TRBD1 | TRBV7-9 | CASRQGAGGRKTQYF | TGTGCCAGCAGGCAGGGGGCAGGGGGCAGGAAGACCCAGTACTTC
TRBJ1-2 | NA | NA | TRBV9 | CASSVATGGVSGYTF | TGTGCCAGCAGCGTAGCTACTGGGGGGGTTAGTGGCTACACCTTC
TRBJ2-7 | NA | TRBD2 | TRBV7-2 | CASSLTSGSTDEQYF | TGTGCCAGCAGCCTGACGAGCGGGAGTACTGACGAGCAGTACTTC
TRBJ2-1 | NA | NA | TRBV29-1 | CSATGDSYNEQFF | TGCAGCGCCACCGGGGACTCCTACAATGAGCAGTTCTTC
TRBJ2-3 | NA | NA | TRBV4-1 | CASSQLFTGLRADTQYF | TGCGCCAGCAGCCAGCTTTTTACCGGCCTACGGGCAGATACGCAGTATTTT
TRBJ2-7 | NA | NA | TRBV24-1 | CATGKKRDTYTYEQYF | TGTGCCACCGGGAAGAAACGGGACACATACACCTACGAGCAGTACTTC
TRBJ2-3 | NA | TRBD2 | TRBV6-1 | CASSEILGGEGYPDTQYF | TGTGCCAGCAGTGAAATCCTCGGGGGGGAGGGCTATCCGGATACGCAGTATTTT
TRBJ2-2 | NA | NA | TRBV28 | CASGYRENTGELFF | TGTGCCAGCGGATACAGGGAGAACACCGGGGAGCTGTTTTTT
TRBJ2-4 | NA | NA | TRBV7-9 | CASSSRAGTNIQYF | TGTGCCAGCAGCTCCCGGGCGGGGACAAACATTCAGTACTTC
TRBJ2-1 | NA | NA | TRBV6-5 | CASSYTRYYNEQFF | TGTGCCAGCAGTTATACTAGATACTACAATGAGCAGTTCTTC
TRBJ2-3 | NA | NA | TRBV19 | CASNAGSDTQYF | TGTGCCAGTAACGCAGGATCGGATACGCAGTATTTT
TRBJ2-1 | NA | TRBD2 | TRBV7-9 | CASRFSGSPGNEQFF | TGTGCCAGCAGATTTAGCGGGAGCCCGGGGAATGAGCAGTTCTTC
TRBJ2-4 | NA | TRBD1 | TRBV25-1 | CASSEWGTGLAKNIQYF | TGTGCCAGCAGTGAATGGGGGACAGGGCTAGCCAAAAACATTCAGTACTTC
TRBJ1-4 | once | NA | TRBV5-5 | CASSLEPTNEKLFF | TGTGCCAGCAGCTTAGAGCCAACTAATGAAAAACTGTTTTTT
TRBJ2-5 | NA | TRBD2 | TRBV15 | CATSRVPSGRAETQYF | TGTGCCACCAGCAGAGTTCCTAGCGGGAGGGCGGAGACCCAGTACTTC
TRBJ2-5 | few | TRBD2 | TRBV6-5 | CASRTRDYRSTQYF | TGTGCCAGCAGAACCCGGGACTATCGGAGTACCCAGTACTTC
TRBJ2-1 | NA | TRBD2 | TRBV19 | CASTISSGRVRNEQFF | TGTGCCAGTACCATCTCTAGCGGGAGGGTAAGGAATGAGCAGTTCTTC